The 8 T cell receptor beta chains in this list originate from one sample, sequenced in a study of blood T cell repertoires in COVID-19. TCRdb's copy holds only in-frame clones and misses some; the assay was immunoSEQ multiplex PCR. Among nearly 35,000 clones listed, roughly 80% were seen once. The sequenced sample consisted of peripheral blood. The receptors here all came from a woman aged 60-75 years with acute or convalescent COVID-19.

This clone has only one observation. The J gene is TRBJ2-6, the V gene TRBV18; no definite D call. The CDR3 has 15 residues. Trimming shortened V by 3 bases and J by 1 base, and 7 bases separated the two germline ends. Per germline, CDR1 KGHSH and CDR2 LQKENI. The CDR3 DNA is TGTGCCAGCTCACCGGCGGAGTCTGGGGCCAACGTCCTGACTTTC. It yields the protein CASSPAESGANVLTF.

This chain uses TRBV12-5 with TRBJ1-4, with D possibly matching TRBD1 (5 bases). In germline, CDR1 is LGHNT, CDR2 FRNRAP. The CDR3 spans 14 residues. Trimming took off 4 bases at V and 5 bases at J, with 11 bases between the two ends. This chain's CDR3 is CASGSGYLNEKLFF. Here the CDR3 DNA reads TGTGCTAGTGGTTCAGGGTATTTGAATGAAAAACTGTTTTTT.

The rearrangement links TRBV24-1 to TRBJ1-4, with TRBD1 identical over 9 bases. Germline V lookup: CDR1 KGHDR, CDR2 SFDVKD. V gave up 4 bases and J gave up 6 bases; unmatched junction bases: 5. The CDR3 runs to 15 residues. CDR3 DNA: TGTGCCACCAGTGACTCCGGGACAGGGCATGAAAAACTGTTTTTT. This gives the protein CATSDSGTGHEKLFF.

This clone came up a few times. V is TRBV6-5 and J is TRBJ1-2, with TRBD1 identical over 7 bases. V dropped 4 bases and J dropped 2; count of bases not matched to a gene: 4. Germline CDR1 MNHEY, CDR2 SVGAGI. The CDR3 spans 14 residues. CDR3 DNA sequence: TGTGCCAGCAGTTTGACAGGGAACAACTATGGCTACACCTTC. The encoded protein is CASSLTGNNYGYTF.

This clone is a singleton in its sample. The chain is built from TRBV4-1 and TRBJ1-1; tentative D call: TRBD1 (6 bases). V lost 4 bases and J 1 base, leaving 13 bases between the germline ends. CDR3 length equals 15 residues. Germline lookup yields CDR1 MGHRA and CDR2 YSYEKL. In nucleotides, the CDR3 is TGCGCCAGCAGCCGCCAAGGACAGTCGAACACTGAAGCTTTCTTT. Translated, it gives CASSRQGQSNTEAFF.

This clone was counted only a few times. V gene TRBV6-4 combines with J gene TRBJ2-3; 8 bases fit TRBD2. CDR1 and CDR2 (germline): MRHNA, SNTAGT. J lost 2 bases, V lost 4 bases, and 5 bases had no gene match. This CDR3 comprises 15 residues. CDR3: CASSGAGAPTDTQYF. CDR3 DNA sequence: TGTGCCAGCAGTGGAGCGGGGGCTCCCACAGATACGCAGTATTTT.

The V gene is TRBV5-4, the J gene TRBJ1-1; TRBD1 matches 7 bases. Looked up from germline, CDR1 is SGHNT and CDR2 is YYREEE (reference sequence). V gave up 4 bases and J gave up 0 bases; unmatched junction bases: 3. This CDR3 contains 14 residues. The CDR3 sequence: CASSPQGLNTEAFF. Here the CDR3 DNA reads TGTGCCAGCAGCCCACAGGGGTTGAACACTGAAGCTTTCTTT.

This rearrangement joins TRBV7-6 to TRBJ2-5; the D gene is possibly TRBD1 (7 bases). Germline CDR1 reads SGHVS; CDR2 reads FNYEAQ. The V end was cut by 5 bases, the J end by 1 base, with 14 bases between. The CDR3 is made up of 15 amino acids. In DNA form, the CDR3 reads TGTGCCAGCAGCCTAGGAGGGACAGCCCAAGAGACCCAGTACTTC. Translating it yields CASSLGGTAQETQYF.